Following are 27 T cell receptor beta chains from one sample sequenced in a study of T cell responses to AZD1222 COVID-19 vaccine. Method: immunoSEQ multiplex PCR; TCRdb's copy keeps in-frame clones and lacks some. Here the sample spans under 150,000 clones, roughly nine tenths being singletons. The source material was peripheral blood, sampled on day 0 of AZD1222 vaccination. The receptors here all came from an adult in good health.

The chain recombines TRBV2 with TRBJ1-1, with D hard to call. Germline V lookup: CDR1 SNHLY, CDR2 FYNNEI. The CDR3 has 13 amino acids. Trimming removed 3 bases from V and 1 base from J, with 6 bases in between. The CDR3 DNA is TGTGCCAGCAGTGATAGCCGGAACACTGAAGCTTTCTTT. Its protein product is CASSDSRNTEAFF.

The chain recombines TRBV16 with TRBJ1-1; D not certain. V lost 4 bases and J lost 3, with 6 bases in between. The CDR3 is 12 amino acids. Germline CDR1 and CDR2: KGHSY and FQNENV. The DNA for the CDR3 is TGTGCCAGCAGCCGGCCGGACACTGAAGCTTTCTTT. Its translation is CASSRPDTEAFF.

The V call is TRBV7-9, the J call TRBJ2-7, with 7 bases aligning to TRBD1. The CDR3 sequence is 16 residues long. V was pared by 6 bases and J by 4 bases, with 15 bases of the junction left unmatched. Germline V CDR1 and CDR2: SEHNR, FQNEAQ (reference sequence). This chain's CDR3 is CASSSPRQGTGYEQYF. The CDR3 DNA follows: TGTGCCAGCAGTTCCCCCCGACAGGGTACGGGATACGAGCAGTACTTC.

V usage is TRBV15 and J usage is TRBJ1-2; D is undetermined. Germline lookup yields CDR1 LNHNV and CDR2 YYDKDF (reference sequence). Trimming stripped 1 base from V and 3 bases from J, with 9 bases between. The CDR3 is 14 residues long. CDR3 sequence reads: CATSRAPDHYGYTF. In DNA, the CDR3 is TGTGCCACCAGCAGAGCCCCGGATCACTATGGCTACACCTTC.

J is TRBJ1-1 and V is TRBV5-1; D might be TRBD1 (5 bases). CDR3 length: 16 residues. Germline values: CDR1 SGHRS, CDR2 YFSETQ. The ends were cut back, 0 bases at V and 0 bases at J, with 12 bases in the middle. The chain's CDR3 is CASSLDGQGMNTEAFF. As DNA, the CDR3 is TGCGCCAGCAGCTTGGACGGGCAGGGAATGAACACTGAAGCTTTCTTT.

The chain links TRBV5-1 to TRBJ2-1; 7 positions match TRBD2. Germline values: CDR1 SGHRS, CDR2 YFSETQ. The CDR3 runs 15 residues. The trim removed 4 bases at V and 2 bases at J, leaving 6 bases unmatched. DNA for the CDR3: TGCGCCAGCAGCCTGATAGCGGGCACCTACAATGAGCAGTTCTTC. Translation gives CASSLIAGTYNEQFF.

This clone appeared once. The gene calls are TRBV7-2 and TRBJ1-1; D gene uncertain. Germline V gene data show CDR1 as SGHTA and CDR2 as FQGNSA. Deletions cut 1 base from V and 1 base from J, with 13 bases between. CDR3 length: 16 residues. The CDR3 DNA follows: TGTGCCAGCAGCTTAGGGAGGTGGCGGAAGAACACTGAAGCTTTCTTT. Translation: CASSLGRWRKNTEAFF.

The chain has TRBV29-1 and TRBJ2-5, with D perhaps matching TRBD2 (6 bases). The CDR3 runs 12 residues. Trimming stripped 3 bases from V and 2 bases from J, with 7 bases between. CDR1 is SQVTM, CDR2 ANQGSEA, per germline. The CDR3 is CSVDAGQETQYF. For the CDR3, the DNA is TGCAGCGTTGATGCGGGGCAAGAGACCCAGTACTTC.

The chain has TRBV7-8 and TRBJ2-2, with D possibly matching TRBD1 (7 bases). The V gene's germline CDR1 is SGHVS and CDR2 FQNEAQ. The CDR3 extends over 15 amino acids. V gave up 4 bases and J gave up 5 bases, with 14 bases separating them. The CDR3 DNA reads as TGTGCCAGCAGCTCGAGGAGGGGGCGGACCGGGGAGCTGTTTTTT. Encoded protein: CASSSRRGRTGELFF.

The J gene is TRBJ1-4, the V gene TRBV14; D remains unclear. This CDR3 is 13 amino acids long. Trimming shortened V by 1 base and J by 7 bases, and 7 bases separated the two germline ends. Germline V lookup: CDR1 SGHDN, CDR2 FVKESK. Here the CDR3 DNA reads TGTGCCAGCAGCCAAGGGGGAAGTGAAAAACTGTTTTTT. The encoded protein is CASSQGGSEKLFF.

V usage is TRBV6-5 and J usage is TRBJ2-7; 9 nucleotides agree with TRBD2. The CDR3 has 14 residues. CDR1 and CDR2 from the germline V gene are MNHEY and SVGAGI. V shed 2 bases, J shed 4 bases, and the junction held 3 bases outside the gene matches. The CDR3 protein is CASSYGGGGYEQYF. The DNA for the CDR3 is TGTGCCAGCAGTTACGGCGGGGGGGGGTACGAGCAGTACTTC.

The J gene is TRBJ2-1, the V gene TRBV15; D gene uncertain. Trimming stripped 0 bases from V and 4 bases from J, with 16 bases between. CDR3 length: 17 residues. The V gene's germline CDR1 is LNHNV and CDR2 YYDKDF (reference sequence). CDR3 in DNA: TGTGCCACCAGCAGAGATTCCGACGCTAAAATTTACAATGAGCAGTTCTTC. As protein: CATSRDSDAKIYNEQFF.

The V call is TRBV6-2 or TRBV6-3, the J call TRBJ2-2; 10 bases agree with TRBD2. The length of the CDR3 is 15 residues. The junction had 7 bases not matched to a gene; V was cut back by 5 bases and J by 7 bases. Germline loops: CDR1 MNHEY, CDR2 SVGEGT. Here the CDR3 reads CASSPLAGASGELFF. CDR3 DNA sequence: TGTGCCAGCAGTCCCCTAGCGGGGGCGAGCGGGGAGCTGTTTTTT.

The CDR3 region is CATSDPRGMGTDTQYF. Here the CDR3 DNA reads TGTGCCACCAGTGATCCCAGGGGTATGGGCACAGATACGCAGTATTTT. The chain carries TRBV24-1 and TRBJ2-3; D might be TRBD1 (6 bases). This CDR3 is 16 amino acids long. Germline assignment: CDR1 KGHDR and CDR2 SFDVKD. With 3 bases removed from V and 1 base from J, the gap between germline ends came to 13 bases.

In regard to this clone: A read error may be the cause here, since a much bigger clone is one base away. The chain is built from TRBV7-9 and TRBJ2-5; 11 bases are a match to TRBD2. Germline values: CDR1 SEHNR, CDR2 FQNEAQ (reference sequence). V dropped 3 bases and J dropped 2; count of bases not matched to a gene: 5. This CDR3 contains 16 residues. CDR3 DNA sequence: TGTGCCAGCAGCTTTGAGGGACTAGCGGATCAAGAGACCCAGTACTTC. It specifies CASSFEGLADQETQYF.

This clone has a handful of counts. The chain has TRBV7-8 and TRBJ2-7; 12 nucleotides line up with TRBD2. The CDR3 is 15 amino acids. Germline trimming cut 4 bases from V and 0 bases from J; bases unmatched to any gene: 1. Germline values: CDR1 SGHVS, CDR2 FQNEAQ. Here the CDR3 reads CASSSLAGGSYEQYF. CDR3 nucleotides: TGTGCCAGCAGCTCACTAGCGGGAGGCTCCTACGAGCAGTACTTC.

This clone has only one observation. V usage is TRBV20-1 and J usage is TRBJ2-1, with D uncertain. The CDR3 has 14 residues. Germline V gene sequence: CDR1 DFQATT, CDR2 SNEGSKA (reference sequence). V lost 3 bases, J lost 7 bases, and 16 bases lay in between. CDR3 in amino acids: CSASRSNSKNEQFF. In DNA form, the CDR3 reads TGCAGTGCTAGTAGGAGTAATTCGAAAAATGAGCAGTTCTTC.

The chain combines TRBV5-1 with TRBJ1-1, with TRBD1 matching over 7 bases. V gave up 4 bases and J gave up 4 bases; unmatched junction bases: 13. The germline V gene has CDR1 SGHRS and CDR2 YFSETQ. The CDR3 totals 16 residues. CDR3 amino acids: CASSHDRAGFSTEAFF. DNA of the CDR3: TGCGCCAGCAGCCATGACAGGGCCGGGTTTAGCACTGAAGCTTTCTTT.

The gene calls are TRBV27 and TRBJ1-5; no clear D gene. CDR3 length: 14 residues. Deletions cut 4 bases from V and 1 base from J, with 8 bases between. Germline CDR1 is MNHEY and CDR2 is SMNVEV (reference sequence). The CDR3 coding sequence is TGTGCCAGCAGTTCGGGAGACAGCAATCAGCCCCAGCATTTT. This sequence encodes CASSSGDSNQPQHF.

This rearrangement joins TRBV10-1 to TRBJ1-5; D gene uncertain. Trimming cost V 8 bases and J 3 bases, with 8 bases left between them. This CDR3 region has 12 residues. Germline V gives CDR1 WNHNN, CDR2 SYGVQD (reference sequence). CDR3 region: CASPAFNQPQHF. In DNA, the CDR3 is TGCGCCAGCCCGGCATTCAATCAGCCCCAGCATTTT.

The gene calls are TRBV10-3 and TRBJ2-5; unclear D gene. The CDR3 totals 14 residues. V lost 0 bases and J lost 9, with 14 bases in between. CDR1 is ENHRY and CDR2 is SYGVKD in the germline V gene. The DNA for the CDR3 is TGTGCCATCAGTGAGTCGACGGGCGGCTGGCCCCAGTACTTC. Its translation is CAISESTGGWPQYF.

This rearrangement joins TRBV11-1 to TRBJ2-7, with D possibly being TRBD1 or TRBD2 (5 bases each). The V gene lost 2 bases and the J gene lost 3 bases, with 14 bases spanning the gap. The CDR3 runs 15 residues. Looked up from germline, CDR1 is SGHAT and CDR2 is FQDESV (reference sequence). CDR3 residues: CASSLSSGPNYEQYF. DNA of the CDR3: TGTGCCAGCAGCTTAAGTTCGGGACCCAACTACGAGCAGTACTTC.

This clone was counted between two and nine times. This chain uses TRBV2 with TRBJ1-5; no clear D. V was pared by 6 bases and J by 3 bases, with 12 bases between. Germline-derived CDR1 and CDR2 are SNHLY and FYNNEI. The CDR3 is 14 amino acids. CDR3 in amino acids: CASSLRANNQPQHF. CDR3 sequence (DNA): TGTGCCAGCAGCCTCCGGGCTAACAATCAGCCCCAGCATTTT.

V usage is TRBV29-1 and J usage is TRBJ2-7; 11 bases align to TRBD2. The length of the CDR3 is 13 residues. CDR1 is SQVTM, CDR2 ANQGSEA, per germline. V dropped 3 bases and J dropped 5; count of bases not matched to a gene: 3. The CDR3: CSVDTSGSHEQYF. CDR3 sequence (DNA): TGCAGCGTTGACACTAGCGGGAGCCACGAGCAGTACTTC.

This clone was observed a few times. J is TRBJ2-7 and V is TRBV29-1; 11 bases fit TRBD1. The CDR3 covers 13 residues. The V gene's germline CDR1 is SQVTM and CDR2 ANQGSEA. J was trimmed by 3 bases and V by 6 bases; bases with no gene match: 4. The chain's CDR3 is CSVGQGGFYEQYF. The DNA of the CDR3 is TGCAGCGTGGGACAGGGGGGATTCTACGAGCAGTACTTC.

V usage is TRBV6-1 and J usage is TRBJ1-2; tentatively, D is TRBD1 (5 bases). The CDR3 spans 16 residues. Germline-derived CDR1 and CDR2 are MNHNS and SASEGT. Between the trimmed V and J ends, which lost 2 bases and 0 bases, there was a span of 13 bases. Written as DNA, the CDR3 is TGTGCCAGCAGTGAACGGAGGGGCAGCCCTAACTATGGCTACACCTTC. It is translated as CASSERRGSPNYGYTF.

The gene calls are TRBV19 and TRBJ1-1, with D tentatively TRBD1 (5 bases). V lost 3 bases and J 5 bases, leaving 19 bases between the germline ends. The CDR3 runs to 16 residues. From germline, CDR1 is LNHDA and CDR2 SQIVND (reference sequence). The CDR3 region is CASSIRDLGVATEAFF. The CDR3 DNA sequence: TGTGCCAGTAGTATCCGGGACTTGGGGGTAGCGACTGAAGCTTTCTTT.